These 32 T cell receptor beta chains share one sample of origin, sequenced in a study of shared clonotypes between healthy human individuals. Libraries were prepared by immunoSEQ multiplex PCR; TCRdb keeps only in-frame clonotypes and omits some of them. The data hold 2 million to 2.5 million clones, with approximately 94% observed a single time. Sequencing input: naive CD4+ T cells sorted from blood. Subset specified: CD45RA+ positively selected. The receptors were sampled from a young man in good health.

The V and J genes are TRBV6-5 and TRBJ2-7, with TRBD1 matching 9 bases. Germline CDR1 and CDR2: MNHEY and SVGAGI. V trimming: 6 bases; J trimming: 2 bases; junction bases outside the gene matches: 8. The CDR3 covers 15 residues. The CDR3 spells CASSTRQGGAYEQYF. The CDR3 DNA reads TGTGCCAGCAGCACGCGACAGGGGGGGGCCTACGAGCAGTACTTC.

This sequence joins TRBV30 and TRBJ1-5; 7 nucleotides match TRBD1. This CDR3 spans 13 amino acids. J was trimmed by 3 bases and V by 7 bases; bases with no gene match: 6. Germline CDR1 is GTSNPN and CDR2 is SVGIG (reference sequence). The CDR3 nucleotides read TGTGCCTTGACAGGGTCCAACAATCAGCCCCAGCATTTT. This codes for CALTGSNNQPQHF.

V gene TRBV19 combines with J gene TRBJ2-7, with 8 bases lining up with TRBD1. The CDR3 has 15 residues. Germline lookup yields CDR1 LNHDA and CDR2 SQIVND (reference sequence). V shed 4 bases, J shed 4 bases, and the junction held 9 bases outside the gene matches. CDR3 in amino acids: CASSRETGVMYEQYF. CDR3 DNA sequence: TGTGCCAGTAGTAGGGAGACAGGGGTTATGTACGAGCAGTACTTC.

V is TRBV4-2 and J is TRBJ1-4; possibly TRBD1 for D (5 bases). This CDR3 has 15 residues. V gave up 0 bases and J gave up 6 bases, with 11 bases separating them. Germline loops: CDR1 LGHNA, CDR2 YNFKEQ. CDR3 nucleotides: TGTGCCAGCAGCCAAGATATATTGACAGATGAAAAACTGTTTTTT. This encodes CASSQDILTDEKLFF.

This chain joins TRBV27 and TRBJ1-1, with 7 bases identical to TRBD1. The CDR3 sequence is 15 residues long. Germline-derived CDR1 and CDR2 are MNHEY and SMNVEV (reference sequence). V dropped 6 bases and J dropped 1; count of bases not matched to a gene: 8. CDR3 region: CASRGQAQANTEAFF. The CDR3 nucleotides are TGTGCCAGCAGAGGACAGGCACAAGCGAACACTGAAGCTTTCTTT.

Points on this clone: The sample contains more than one DNA sequence encoding this CDR3. The chain is built from TRBV19 and TRBJ2-3, with D unresolved. The CDR3 loop spans 11 amino acids. CDR1 LNHDA and CDR2 SQIVND come from the germline V gene (reference sequence). Between the trimmed V and J ends, which lost 3 bases and 6 bases, there was a span of 4 bases. The CDR3 is CASSIGDTQYF. The CDR3 DNA sequence: TGTGCCAGTAGTATCGGGGATACGCAGTATTTT.

The chain carries TRBV2 and TRBJ1-1; possibly TRBD1 for D (6 bases). Trimming shortened V by 6 bases and J by 5 bases, and 16 bases separated the two germline ends. Germline-derived CDR1 and CDR2 are SNHLY and FYNNEI. This CDR3 spans 14 amino acids. CDR3 sequence (DNA): TGTGCCAGCAGCCGGGAACAGGGAGGGACTGAAGCTTTCTTT. Translation gives CASSREQGGTEAFF. Variable domain in full (rest from reference TRBV2 and TRBJ1-1): EPEVTQTPSHQVTQMGQEVILRCVPISNHLYFYWYRQILGQKVEFLVSFYNNEISEKSEIFDDQFSVERPDGSNFTLKIRSTKLEDSAMYFCASSREQGGTEAFFGQGTRLTVV.

The V and J genes are TRBV19 and TRBJ2-7; 11 bases match TRBD2. The CDR3 is 15 residues long. The ends lost 5 bases at V and 3 bases at J; junction bases unmatched: 6. Looked up from germline, CDR1 is LNHDA and CDR2 is SQIVND (reference sequence). The CDR3 reads CASSSKLAGDYEQYF. In nucleotides, the CDR3 is TGTGCCAGTAGTTCGAAACTAGCGGGAGACTACGAGCAGTACTTC.

This clone has a single count. The V and J genes are TRBV9 and TRBJ2-2, with D hard to call. CDR3 size: 15 residues. The germline CDR1 and CDR2 sequences are SGDLS and YYNGEE. The V gene lost 6 bases and the J gene lost 4 bases, with 16 bases spanning the gap. As DNA, the CDR3 is TGTGCCAGCAACCCGAAAGGGTCCATCACCGGGGAGCTGTTTTTT. It translates to CASNPKGSITGELFF.

Regarding this clone: One junction end does not reproduce the germline sequence, and a read error may be involved. This chain connects TRBV18 to TRBJ2-7; TRBD2 aligns across 7 bases. The CDR3 extends over 14 amino acids. Per the germline V gene, CDR1 is KGHSH and CDR2 is LQKENI. The CDR3 spells CAGSPTGTTYEQYF. CDR3 DNA: TGTGCCGGCTCCCCGACCGGGACTACCTACGAGCAGTACTTC. The complete variable domain, with remaining parts taken from reference TRBV18 and TRBJ2-7, reads NAGVMQNPRHLVRRRGQEARLRCSPMKGHSHVYWYRQLPEEGLKFMVYLQKENIIDESGMPKERFSAEFPKEGPSILRIQQVVRGDSAAYFCAGSPTGTTYEQYFGPGTRLTVT.

The rearrangement uses TRBV4-3 and TRBJ2-1, with 9 bases that match TRBD2. The CDR3 consists of 15 residues. The germline CDR1 and CDR2 sequences are LGHNA and YSLEER. V was pared by 2 bases and J by 7 bases, with 6 bases of the junction left unmatched. The CDR3 spells CASSQISGRKNEQFF. The CDR3 nucleotides read TGCGCCAGCAGCCAAATTAGCGGGAGAAAAAATGAGCAGTTCTTC.

The CDR3 DNA follows: TGCGCCAGCAGCCAACTCGCGGGAATCACAGATACGCAGTATTTT. Translating gives CASSQLAGITDTQYF. V usage is TRBV4-1 and J usage is TRBJ2-3; TRBD2 is a possible D gene (6 bases). Germline CDR1 is MGHRA and CDR2 is YSYEKL. The CDR3 loop spans 15 amino acids. V was trimmed by 2 bases and J by 2 bases, leaving 11 bases between them.

The chain uses TRBV20-1 and TRBJ1-5; 10 bases are shared with TRBD1. The CDR3 is 11 residues long. Germline loops: CDR1 DFQATT, CDR2 SNEGSKA (reference sequence). CDR3 in DNA: TGCGACGGACAGGGGGATCAGCCCCAGCATTTT. This translates into CDGQGDQPQHF.

CDR3 loop: CASSRTSANSYNEQFF. The CDR3 DNA reads as TGTGCCAGCAGCCGGACTAGCGCTAACTCCTACAATGAGCAGTTCTTC. The chain links TRBV11-2 to TRBJ2-1, with TRBD2 matching over 9 bases. V shed 5 bases and J 0 bases; nucleotides not matched to a gene: 5. This CDR3 has 16 amino acids. Germline V gene sequence: CDR1 SGHAT, CDR2 FQNNGV. Complete variable domain (other parts from reference TRBV11-2 and TRBJ2-1): EAGVAQSPRYKIIEKRQSVAFWCNPISGHATLYWYQQILGQGPKLLIQFQNNGVVDDSQLPKDRFSAERLKGVDSTLKIQPAKLEDSAVYLCASSRTSANSYNEQFFGPGTRLTVL.

The chain recombines TRBV19 with TRBJ2-1; D gene uncertain. The CDR3 contains 15 residues. CDR1 LNHDA and CDR2 SQIVND come from the germline V gene (reference sequence). V shed 5 bases and J shed 6 bases, with 17 bases lying between them. Written as DNA, the CDR3 is TGTGCCAGTAGTGCGACTGGTCAGCAAGGCAATGAGCAGTTCTTC. It is translated as CASSATGQQGNEQFF.

The chain carries TRBV19 and TRBJ2-7; D perhaps matches TRBD2 (7 bases). The CDR3 is made up of 13 amino acids. The ends were cut back, 4 bases at V and 4 bases at J, with 11 bases in the middle. Germline V gene lookup returns CDR1 LNHDA and CDR2 SQIVND (reference sequence). CDR3 in amino acids: CASSRGGQYEQYF. The CDR3 region has the DNA TGTGCCAGTAGTAGGGGGGGCCAGTACGAGCAGTACTTC.

The V call is TRBV14, the J call TRBJ2-7, with 10 nucleotides matching TRBD1. Germline CDR1 and CDR2: SGHDN and FVKESK. V lost 4 bases, J lost 5 bases, and 5 bases stayed unmatched. The CDR3 covers 14 residues. The CDR3 DNA reads as TGTGCCAGCAGCCGCGACAGGGGGCCGGACGAGCAGTACTTC. Protein product: CASSRDRGPDEQYF.

Of note for this clone: At the DNA level, this CDR3 is encoded by other sequences in the same sample as well. The chain is built from TRBV30 and TRBJ1-1; tentative D call: TRBD1 (5 bases). Trimming pared 3 bases from V and 2 bases from J, leaving 10 bases between. CDR1 is GTSNPN and CDR2 is SVGIG in the germline V gene (reference sequence). The CDR3 consists of 13 residues. The DNA of the CDR3 is TGTGCCTGGAGCGGAGGGGCCAACACTGAAGCTTTCTTT. Translated: CAWSGGANTEAFF.

This sequence joins TRBV5-1 and TRBJ2-5, with D unresolved. Germline CDR1 and CDR2: SGHRS and YFSETQ. The CDR3 runs to 15 residues. V was clipped by 4 bases and J by 2 bases, with 15 bases between them. CDR3 sequence: CASSLLSSEQETQYF. The CDR3 nucleotides are TGCGCCAGCAGCCTCCTGAGCAGCGAACAAGAGACCCAGTACTTC.

This chain uses TRBV29-1 with TRBJ1-6; possibly TRBD1 for D (6 bases). Per germline, CDR1 SQVTM and CDR2 ANQGSEA. This CDR3 is 17 amino acids long. V lost 3 bases and J lost 5, with 20 bases in between. In DNA form, the CDR3 reads TGCAGCGTTGAGTACAAGGCCGGACAGCAAGATAATTCACCCCTCCACTTT. The encoded protein is CSVEYKAGQQDNSPLHF.

The gene calls are TRBV4-1 and TRBJ2-7; D possibly uses TRBD1 or TRBD2 (5 bases each). Trimming cost V 4 bases and J 5 bases, with 15 bases left between them. The CDR3 runs to 14 residues. The V gene's germline CDR1 is MGHRA and CDR2 YSYEKL. Written as DNA, the CDR3 is TGCGCCAGCAGCCGGGACCCCTCGAACCACGAGCAGTACTTC. Its translation: CASSRDPSNHEQYF.

The chain combines TRBV27 with TRBJ1-5, with 9 bases fitting TRBD1. CDR1 is MNHEY, CDR2 SMNVEV, per germline (reference sequence). CDR3 length: 17 amino acids. The ends lost 2 bases at V and 4 bases at J; junction bases unmatched: 9. CDR3 sequence (DNA): TGTGCCAGCAGTTTACTAGGGTCCGGGACAGGGAATCAGCCCCAGCATTTT. Protein product: CASSLLGSGTGNQPQHF.

The chain employs TRBV18 and TRBJ1-1; 8 nucleotides line up with TRBD1. CDR3 size: 13 residues. Germline V gene data show CDR1 as KGHSH and CDR2 as LQKENI. Germline trimming cut 10 bases from V and 5 bases from J; bases unmatched to any gene: 9. The CDR3 spells CATQGAGGTEAFF. The CDR3 bases are TGTGCCACTCAGGGGGCTGGAGGTACTGAAGCTTTCTTT.

The V call is TRBV5-4, the J call TRBJ1-1; 9 positions match TRBD1. The germline V gene has CDR1 SGHNT and CDR2 YYREEE (reference sequence). The CDR3 sequence is 16 residues long. The J segment lost 5 bases and the V segment lost 0 bases, leaving 8 bases of the junction unmatched. CDR3 region: CASSLEEDRGWTEAFF. CDR3 nucleotide sequence: TGTGCCAGCAGCTTGGAAGAGGACAGGGGTTGGACTGAAGCTTTCTTT.

The CDR3 here is CASSPTRLNTEAFF. CDR3 bases: TGTGCCAGCTCACCAACTCGCCTGAACACTGAAGCTTTCTTT. This chain links TRBV18 with TRBJ1-1, with unresolved D. Trimming left V 2 bases short and J 0 bases short, with 7 bases between. The CDR3 loop spans 14 amino acids. Germline loops: CDR1 KGHSH, CDR2 LQKENI.

CDR3 in DNA: TGTGCCAGCATCCGACGGGACGGCACCTACGAGCAGTACTTC. Amino acid sequence: CASIRRDGTYEQYF. The chain has TRBV5-8 and TRBJ2-7, with D possibly being TRBD1 or TRBD2 (5 bases each). The CDR3 is made up of 14 amino acids. V shed 6 bases and J shed 2 bases, with 15 bases lying between them. Germline CDR1 is SGHTS and CDR2 is YDEGEE.

This clone occurred once. Additional DNA sequences in this sample encode the identical CDR3. The rearrangement links TRBV5-1 to TRBJ2-2; D is unresolved. This CDR3 region has 13 residues. Deletions cut 2 bases from V and 5 bases from J, with 7 bases between. Germline loops: CDR1 SGHRS, CDR2 YFSETQ. DNA for the CDR3: TGCGCCAGCAGCTTAGATCTTACCGGGGAGCTGTTTTTT. Encoded protein: CASSLDLTGELFF.

The CDR3 region is CASSEGTSGANVLTF. In DNA form, the CDR3 reads TGCGCCAGCAGCGAAGGGACTTCTGGGGCCAACGTCCTGACTTTC. The rearrangement uses TRBV5-1 and TRBJ2-6; a possible D gene is TRBD2 (6 bases). The CDR3 consists of 15 residues. From germline, CDR1 is SGHRS and CDR2 YFSETQ. V lost 4 bases, J lost 1 base, and 9 bases lay in between.

This sequence joins TRBV28 and TRBJ2-7; maybe TRBD1 (6 bases). CDR3 length: 14 residues. CDR1 and CDR2 (germline): MDHEN, SYDVKM. Trimming left V 5 bases short and J 0 bases short, with 11 bases between. CDR3 sequence (DNA): TGTGCCAGCAGTGGCTGGGACACCTCCTACGAGCAGTACTTC. This encodes CASSGWDTSYEQYF.

This clone was observed a few times. This chain links TRBV11-2 with TRBJ2-4; TRBD2 aligns across 10 bases. The CDR3 length is 17 residues. Germline V gives CDR1 SGHAT, CDR2 FQNNGV. Unmatched junction bases numbered 8, after V lost 5 bases and J lost 1 base. The DNA of the CDR3 is TGTGCCAGCAGCCTACCCGGACTAGCGGTCGCCAAAAACATTCAGTACTTC. This translates into CASSLPGLAVAKNIQYF. Filled out from reference TRBV11-2 and TRBJ2-4, the complete variable domain reads EAGVAQSPRYKIIEKRQSVAFWCNPISGHATLYWYQQILGQGPKLLIQFQNNGVVDDSQLPKDRFSAERLKGVDSTLKIQPAKLEDSAVYLCASSLPGLAVAKNIQYFGAGTRLSVL.

This clone has only one observation. The V gene is TRBV11-2, the J gene TRBJ1-2; possibly TRBD1 for D (6 bases). The V gene's germline CDR1 is SGHAT and CDR2 FQNNGV. The CDR3 sequence is 13 residues long. V lost 5 bases and J lost 11, with 18 bases in between. CDR3: CASSPDYLGGYTF. The CDR3 region has the DNA TGTGCCAGCAGCCCGGACTACCTAGGGGGATACACCTTC.

This clone was detected once. The same CDR3 arises from other DNA sequences in this sample as well. The V gene is TRBV7-2, the J gene TRBJ1-1; TRBD1 matches at 7 bases. The CDR3 has 15 amino acids. Trimming took 0 bases from V and 2 from J; bases not matched to a gene: 3. Germline CDR1 reads SGHTA; CDR2 reads FQGNSA. The CDR3 here is CASSLAQGVNTEAFF. CDR3 nucleotide sequence: TGTGCCAGCAGCTTAGCGCAGGGGGTTAACACTGAAGCTTTCTTT.